This entry concerns a single TCR beta chain. Its specificity is unknown. The table came from immunoSEQ multiplex PCR; TCRdb's copy has only in-frame clones and leaves some out. The sample carries roughly 2.5 million clones, approximately 94% recorded once. J gave up 2 bases and V 2 bases, and 13 bases lay outside the gene matches. The CDR3 spans 18 residues. CDR1 SGHVS and CDR2 FNYEAQ come from the germline V gene. The data were taken from a study of shared clonotypes between healthy human individuals. Findings and limits, study-wide: Compared with clonotypes that all four donors shared, non-shared clonotypes had lower generation probabilities. Some naive CD4 clonotypes, roughly 4.5%, turned up in common across a handful of donors. Generally, estimated richness proved larger in naive subsets than it did in memory subsets.

This TCR was sampled from a man younger than 30 in good health. What was sequenced was naive CD4+ T cells sorted from blood. The subset: CD45RA+ positively selected. V gene TRBV7-6 combines with J gene TRBJ2-5; TRBD1 matches at 8 bases. CDR3 residues: CASSLLRGTGAGQETQYF. Here the CDR3 DNA reads TGTGCCAGCAGCTTACTACGCGGGACAGGAGCCGGGCAAGAGACCCAGTACTTC.